One T cell receptor beta chain is described in this entry. Its antigen is still unknown. No much larger clone is present one base from it, and per-base qualities are unavailable. The germline V gene sets CDR1 to MNHNS and CDR2 to SASEGT. V is pared back by 4 bases and J by 0 bases, with 10 bases lying between the germline termini. Reading from cysteine to phenylalanine, the CDR3 counts 15 amino acids. CDR3 DNA only is kept here, 45 bases in frame from base 1. The intended sense of this specimen's treatment or condition label: suppressive antiretroviral therapy. A pool of overlapping 15-mer peptides from HIV-1 Gag, at 1 ug per peptide per mL, was used to stimulate the cells. Nonresponding CD40L-negative CD69-negative CD45RO-high memory CD4+ T cells were sorted as memory populations depleted of antigen-responding cells. Participants were HIV-1-infected adults who started suppressive ART during chronic infection. For at least 4 years, the participants' plasma HIV-1 RNA had been undetectable, below 50 copies/mL. To be included, participants needed a CD4+ T cell count above 400 cells/uL and a positive CMV serology. Before stimulation, PBMCs were isolated using density centrifugation and then depleted of CD8+ T cells. Stimulation of CD8-depleted PBMCs was carried out for 15 to 20 hours with anti-CD28/CD49d costimulation, CD40-blocking antibody and enfuvirtide, to prevent new infections. Cell sorting was done on a Beckman Coulter MoFlo Legacy or XDP sorter, and dead cells were excluded with propidium iodide. Genomic DNA was extracted with the QIAamp DNA Mini Kit for samples above one million cells, otherwise with the Quick-DNA Microprep Kit.

The immunoSEQ hsTCRB assay version 4 in survey mode was used to sequence TCRbeta repertoires from genomic DNA. Genomic DNA was diluted to around 9.4 ng/uL, and up to 1 ug per sample was used for TCRbeta sequencing. For the original study's pipeline: TCRbeta data analysis was done in ImmunoSeq Analyzer 3.0, and diversity was calculated on productive nucleotide rearrangements. The improved Chao index was used to estimate lower-bound TCR diversity, and the Gini coefficient was used to estimate clonality using the Immunarch R package. Nucleotide rearrangements that differed but encoded the same CDR3beta amino acid sequence were counted as separate clonotypes. Differential abundance analysis found TCRbeta sequences that were significantly enriched in antigen-responding cells compared with anti-CD3/anti-CD28-activated cells. GLIPH2 grouped TCRs by predicted peptide-MHC specificity, both within each participant and across combined participant data sets. TCRdb took this table from immuneACCESS and kept in-frame rearrangements with V and J called. Such tables lack part of the clones; where checked against another copy, unresolved V genes explain under half of the gap, and the rest is unexplained. Clone size and V and J calls were adopted from that table, with D and trimming inferred from the DNA. Recorded for this sample are 36,000 or so clones; approximately 85% of them occurred a single time. The ten largest clones capture 0.97% of the sample.

This sample stems from a study of persistence of HIV-infected CD4 T cells (dated by TCRdb to 2018 to 2021). For the wider study: CMV- and HIV-1 Gag-responding CD4+ T cells were isolated from ART-treated individuals so that antigen-driven clonal expansion of HIV-1-infected cells could be examined. Peripheral blood samples of up to roughly 200 mL were obtained at multiple time points, with the exception of a couple of participants, for whom leukapheresis was performed at a single time point. Proviral sequencing was used to assess clonality among infected cells, whereas TCRbeta sequencing gauged the clonality of all cells within each sorted population. The median time the participants had spent on suppressive ART was 8 years. Cross-participant TCR cluster analysis included about eight participants for CMV and 6 or 7 participants for Gag.

What the research found in general, with its limitations: The study involved few individuals and tested only a limited range of antigens. Bulk TCR analyses could not be restricted to the rare CMV-responding cells that actually carried HIV-1 proviruses. Enrichment of degenerate expanded CDR3beta sequences was found in antigen-responding cells, suggesting convergent selection of CD4+ responses to CMV and Gag. TCR oligoclonality correlated with proviral oligoclonality within the same sorted populations. TCRbeta richness in CMV- and Gag-responding cells was significantly lower than in anti-CD3/anti-CD28-responding cells; CMV-responding cells had higher oligoclonality than CD3/CD28-stimulated and Gag-responding cells.

This TCR was recovered from an adult with HIV. The donor label of this sample is uncertain. The sequence links TRBV6-1 to TRBJ2-4; perhaps TRBD2 is the D gene, with 5 bases matching. Source: cultured CD4+ T cells from PBMCs, taken from a patient who received antiretroviral therapy. This specimen's cell subset or site label, interpreted: CD40L-CD69- CD45RO-high memory CD4 T cells not responding to Gag peptides. CDR3 region: CASSVALLAKNIQYF. In nucleotides, the sequence is TGTGCCAGCAGTGTAGCGCTCTTAGCCAAAAACATTCAGTACTTC.